This T cell receptor beta chain derives from a study of T cells after yellow fever vaccination. Whole-study results and caveats: Clones that expanded after primary vaccination mostly reappeared after the booster (around 96% CD4, approximately 87% CD8). Some clonotypes, a small share, were shared between CD4 and CD8 compartments. Peaking on day 5 versus 15, the secondary response was faster but weaker.

The length of the CDR3 is 13 residues. CDR1 SEHNR and CDR2 FQNEAQ come from the germline V gene (reference sequence). The V gene lost 5 bases and the J gene lost 4 bases, with 8 bases spanning the gap. Comments on this clonotype: Its cognate antigen is unknown.

It was through 5'RACE template switching that TCR cDNA was made, with a universal primer site and UMIs added. From the 5' RACE reads, TCRdb called clonotypes with MiXCR, one entry per CDR3 protein. Among about 550,000 distinct CDR3 sequences listed, 15% to 20% were seen once. Sequences were derived from PBMCs, sampled 15 days after the yellow fever booster vaccination. The receptor was derived from a man younger than 45 who received the YFV17D yellow fever vaccine. V usage is TRBV7-9 and J usage is TRBJ1-4, with D possibly matching TRBD1 (6 bases). CDR3 nucleotides: TGTGCCAGCAGCCTGGACAGTAATGAAAAACTGTTTTTT. It is translated as CASSLDSNEKLFF.